This entry features one T cell receptor beta chain sequence. Its recognized antigen is unknown. Per-nucleotide qualities are absent, and no much larger clonotype sits a single base away. The source of the sample is a study of cytomegalovirus exposure and HLA in healthy donors (dated by TCRdb to about 2017). Some background on the complete study: An earlier analysis of some 620 of the donors reported approximately 260 Gb of sequence data and 90 million to 120 million unique TCR beta sequences obtained from about 200 million T cells. On average, roughly 250,000 unique TCR beta nucleotide sequences were sequenced per donor among a few hundred genotyped donors of the cohort, with around 19% of those sequences being non-productive. A few DR-DQ haplotypes were handled as single units for association and clustering because linkage in the cohort was strong. The genetic ancestry cluster associated with self-reported Caucasian donors included 81% of the roughly 410 genotyped donors. The number of typed donors differed by locus: about 629-630 for A, B, C, DRB1 and DQB1; 500 to 550 for DQA1; around 580 for DPA1; and around 450 for DPB1. Roughly 300 gigabases of sequencing data and 70 million to 85 million unique TCR sequences were included in an early release covering 550 to 800 HLA-typed donors. Rather than drawing on any new phenotypic data, the later analysis identified candidate immune exposures from TCR beta sequences and the way those sequences occurred across donors. A later genetic analysis took genome-wide SNP genotypes for about 55% of the 666 donors and used that subset as a discovery cohort. Besides the first cohort of 666 subjects, a separate validation cohort made up of 120 different subjects was used. Every repertoire in the discovery cohort had been generated on one and the same sequencing platform. Both class I and class II loci were covered by HLA typing, at four-digit resolution. The study aimed to test whether signatures of past pathogen exposure could be identified by cataloging public T cell receptors. High-throughput TCR immunosequencing, statistical association of individual TCRs with disease status, and machine learning were combined to predict cytomegalovirus infection status. A later analysis re-analyzed previously published TCR beta repertoires from 600 to 850 donors and added high-resolution HLA genotyping to study TCR occurrence patterns. In an earlier analysis of roughly 580 of the donors, high-throughput TCR beta sequencing was used to judge whether each TCR beta V gene segment behaved as functional or pseudogenic. The T cell repertoires of 666 subjects were profiled by immunosequencing and related to cytomegalovirus serostatus. Donor age, sex, ethnicity and CMV serostatus were compiled together with the repertoire data.

Libraries were prepared through the immunoSEQ multiplex PCR assay. For the multiplex PCR, a mixture combining 60 forward primers for TCR Vbeta segments and 13 reverse primers for TCR Jbeta segments was used. The CDR3 region of rearranged TCR beta genes was amplified from genomic DNA with a multiplex PCR assay. The Illumina HiSeq System was used to sequence the amplified TCR beta libraries as 87-base-pair reads. The original pipeline was this. A later analysis tallied roughly 78 million unique TCR beta chains across the 700 or so repertoires, and 10 million to 11 million of those chains were shared by two or more donors. Raw reads were error-corrected and collapsed into unique sequences with a nearest-neighbor algorithm that merged closely related sequences to remove PCR and sequencing errors. Alignment of CDR3 sequences to IMGT reference sequences was used to assign V, D and J gene segments. For a sequence to be retained, a match of at least six nucleotides to both a V gene segment and a J gene segment was required. A rearrangement was called productive if the CDR3 had no stop codons and remained in frame with V and J, and every other rearrangement was called non-productive. CDR3 was defined by IMGT convention, running from the second conserved V-encoded cysteine to the conserved J-encoded phenylalanine. Sequences without an unambiguous match to a single V gene segment were excluded from the earlier analysis of a few hundred of the donors. In an earlier analysis of around 590 of the donors, a V segment was called functional when productive rearrangements were above 56.7%, and segregating when the standard deviation between donors exceeded 5%. A statistical classification framework was built to diagnose cytomegalovirus status from the catalog of TCR beta chain sequences. In a later analysis, TCR nucleotide sequences were compared against IMGT/GENE-DB human TR gene sequences so that V and J genes could be assigned. A later analysis assigned CDR3 sequences and most-parsimonious VDJ recombination scenarios with the TCRdist pipeline. A later analysis defined each TCR beta chain by its CDR3 amino acid sequence plus V-gene family, and excluded reads lacking a unique V-gene family. As a way to deal with suspected cross-contamination and a sequencing artifact, a later analysis dropped under 600 nucleotide sequences that were highly shared and had low generation probability. A later analysis calculated a clonal expansion index for each public chain from normalized within-repertoire ranks of inferred template counts. In a later analysis, generation probabilities were computed with a VDJ recombination model fitted to out-of-frame rearrangements, and the resulting probabilities were checked against IGoR. Hypergeometric tests were used in a later analysis to score TCR-TCR, TCR-HLA and TCR-CMV co-occurrence, with a repertoire-size bias correction applied to the TCR pairs. A later analysis estimated false discovery rates by permuting HLA or CMV assignments 20 times. In a later analysis, co-occurring TCRs were grouped using DBSCAN, with TCRdist sequence similarity added in when clustering inside HLA-allele-positive subsets. For co-occurrence clustering, repertoires with fewer than 30,000 or more than 120,000 public chains were excluded, along with five repertoires with anomalous nucleotide sharing. This is the immuneACCESS table as TCRdb keeps it, with only in-frame sequences that have V and J called. A part of the clones is gone; compared with another copy, unresolved V genes explain less than half, and the rest is unexplained. V and J calls and clone size are copied from that table; D and trimming were computed from the DNA. Counted in this sample were over 60,000 clones; about 81% of them appeared once. The ten largest clones take up 5% to 7% of the sample.

Summary of the overall study and its limitations: A further reported finding was that TCR beta sequences accurately predicted the HLA-A and HLA-B alleles for most subjects in the first cohort. Three of the identified cytomegalovirus-associated TCR beta chains were confirmed in vitro to be specific for cytomegalovirus antigens. The study gave a list of more than 150 TCR beta chains associated with cytomegalovirus. The cohort was sequenced for TCR beta chains only, and without alpha or paired-chain data the features that could be detected were limited. Most TCR sequences were observed very rarely across donors, whereas some public TCRs were present in many individuals. Correlated functional status among segregating V segments might reflect linkage disequilibrium, but an unknown experimental factor could not be ruled out. The authors suggested that the approach could potentially be generalized to other disease states and immunological phenotypes. According to a later analysis, TCR association rates differed among HLA loci, with DRB1 alleles showing the most associated TCRs and HLA-C alleles showing the fewest. Presence/absence analyses assumed roughly uniform sequencing depth across donors, an assumption that may not hold. Most CMV-associated TCR beta chains appeared to be HLA-restricted in a later analysis, and the HLA associations seemed to be driven largely by CMV exposure. Immune exposure information for the cohort was limited to CMV serostatus. A later genetic analysis reported fewer N-insertions in productive TCRs among donors in an Asian-associated ancestry cluster than the roughly 700-donor mean. The earlier analysis of approximately 590 of the donors excluded 15 to 20 rarely observed V segments, including chromosome 9 orphons, because counts were too low. A later analysis reported that several top co-occurrence clusters appeared linked to parvovirus B19, influenza, CMV and Epstein-Barr virus. In a later analysis, HLA-associated TCR beta chains were found to be more clonally expanded and to have lower generation probabilities than equally common non-associated chains. The classifier was reported to diagnose cytomegalovirus status with high specificity and sensitivity in both the original cohort and the validation cohort. Broadly in line with IMGT annotations, most TCR beta V segments showed up in productive rearrangements about 90% or about 30% of the time in an earlier analysis of 450 to 600 of the donors. Specific HLA alleles were associated with more than 15,000 TCR beta sequences at a false discovery rate of 0.05 in a later analysis. In a later genetic analysis, a missense DCLRE1C variant was associated with V-gene and J-gene trimming of TCR beta chains, and the association was replicated in an independent cohort. A cluster of highly shared sequence variants was judged likely to be a technical artifact of the sequencing pipeline. Because HLA typing was unavailable for some donors at each locus, only the typed subset was used in association tests. When HLA alleles, especially DR and DQ, strongly co-occurred, TCR associations were difficult to assign to individual alleles. Some IMGT-functional V segments, including TRBV6-2 and TRBV6-3, could not be distinguished by the 87-base-pair reads and were therefore excluded.

From its cysteine to its phenylalanine, the CDR3 spans 12 amino acids. Of all the DNA, just the CDR3 is kept, 36 bases in frame from base 1. CDR1 and CDR2, looked up from the germline V gene (reference sequence), are GTSNPN and SVGIG. At the junction V is shortened by 4 bases and J by 6 bases, with 13 bases in between. In total, fewer than 750 healthy bone marrow donors made up the cohort. All cohort members were sampled while nominally healthy, although unrecorded immune exposures were likely present. The donor tested CMV seronegative, placing the donor among the approximately 360 seronegative members of the cohort. Each donor provided a peripheral blood sample, and peripheral blood mononuclear cells were used for TCR beta sequencing. The Qiagen DNeasy Blood Extraction Kit was used to extract genomic DNA from the blood cell samples.

The receptor's source is a woman in her twenties or thirties in good health and CMV-seronegative. The chain couples TRBV30 to TRBJ2-7; the D gene cannot be named for sure. Material: PBMCs. The sequenced DNA: TGTGCCTGGACTAGTGATTCTTTCGAGCAGTACTTC. It encodes CAWTSDSFEQYF.